Listed below are T cell receptor beta chains from one sample, sequenced in a study of cytomegalovirus exposure and HLA in healthy donors. Clones were read by immunoSEQ multiplex PCR, and TCRdb kept only the in-frame ones, dropping some. The table lists about 160,000 clones, around 80% of them singletons, with approximately 2.4% in the top ten. Material: PBMCs. The source is a male donor in good health and CMV-seronegative. Each CDR3 is given with its conserved first and last residue. A D gene is named only where the DNA matches it firmly. Expanded clones get a size class; other rows say once, few or many, or leave the size out.

CDR3nt: TGTGCCAGCAGCTTAGTCGGGAGCTCCTACAATGAGCAGTTCTTC; CDR3aa: CASSLVGSSYNEQFF; j_gene: TRBJ2-1; d_gene: .; v_gene: TRBV5-4; abundance: .
CDR3nt: TGCGCCGGAAGGGGCGGTCCCGGGGAGACCCAGTACTTC; CDR3aa: CAGRGGPGETQYF; j_gene: TRBJ2-5; d_gene: .; v_gene: TRBV10-1; abundance: .
CDR3nt: TGTGCCAGCAGCCCGAGGCTAGCGGAGCCTTACGAGCAGTACTTC; CDR3aa: CASSPRLAEPYEQYF; j_gene: TRBJ2-7; d_gene: TRBD2; v_gene: TRBV5-4; abundance: .
CDR3nt: TGTGCCAGCAGTCCCCTACGACAGAGGAACACTGAAGCTTTCTTT; CDR3aa: CASSPLRQRNTEAFF; j_gene: TRBJ1-1; d_gene: .; v_gene: TRBV27; abundance: .
CDR3nt: TGTGCCAGCAGCTTAGTACAGGGGGACACCGGGGAGCTGTTTTTT; CDR3aa: CASSLVQGDTGELFF; j_gene: TRBJ2-2; d_gene: TRBD1; v_gene: TRBV7-2; abundance: .
CDR3nt: TGCGCCAGCAGCCAACTACCCTTCACCGGGACAGAAAATGAAAAACTGTTTTTT; CDR3aa: CASSQLPFTGTENEKLFF; j_gene: TRBJ1-4; d_gene: TRBD1; v_gene: TRBV4-1; abundance: .
CDR3nt: TGTGCCAGCAGCCCGCCTCCAGGGCCCCTAACCTACGAGCAGTACTTC; CDR3aa: CASSPPPGPLTYEQYF; j_gene: TRBJ2-7; d_gene: .; v_gene: TRBV5-6; abundance: .
CDR3nt: TGCAGCGTTGGGGCCTCCCTCTACGAGCAGTACTTC; CDR3aa: CSVGASLYEQYF; j_gene: TRBJ2-7; d_gene: .; v_gene: TRBV29-1; abundance: .
CDR3nt: TGCGCCAGCAGCTTGGGGGGGCAACTCTCCTACGAGCAGTACTTC; CDR3aa: CASSLGGQLSYEQYF; j_gene: TRBJ2-7; d_gene: .; v_gene: TRBV5-1; abundance: .
CDR3nt: TGTGCCAGCAGCCACTCCAAAGACAGGGGATGGAGCAATCAGCCCCAGCATTTT; CDR3aa: CASSHSKDRGWSNQPQHF; j_gene: TRBJ1-5; d_gene: TRBD1; v_gene: TRBV4-2; abundance: .
CDR3nt: TGCGCCAGCAGCTTGGGGACAGCAAACTACGAGCAGTACTTC; CDR3aa: CASSLGTANYEQYF; j_gene: TRBJ2-7; d_gene: .; v_gene: TRBV5-1; abundance: .
CDR3nt: TGTGCCTGGAGTGTACTCGGGACCCAGTACTTC; CDR3aa: CAWSVLGTQYF; j_gene: TRBJ2-5; d_gene: .; v_gene: TRBV30; abundance: few
CDR3nt: TGTGCCAGTAAGGACAGCAAAGATGGCTACACCTTC; CDR3aa: CASKDSKDGYTF; j_gene: TRBJ1-2; d_gene: .; v_gene: TRBV28; abundance: .
CDR3nt: TGCGCCAGCAGCCAAGACTCCTATTACGAGCAGTACTTC; CDR3aa: CASSQDSYYEQYF; j_gene: TRBJ2-7; d_gene: .; v_gene: TRBV4-1; abundance: .
CDR3nt: TGTGCCTGGACGATGGGGACAGGGGGCACTGAAGCTTTCTTT; CDR3aa: CAWTMGTGGTEAFF; j_gene: TRBJ1-1; d_gene: TRBD1; v_gene: TRBV30; abundance: .
CDR3nt: TGTGCCACCAGCAGTAGCCTCGGCGACGAGCAGTACTTC; CDR3aa: CATSSSLGDEQYF; j_gene: TRBJ2-7; d_gene: .; v_gene: TRBV15; abundance: .
CDR3nt: TGTGCCAGCAGTTTATATCTGAGTCAGCCCCAGCATTTT; CDR3aa: CASSLYLSQPQHF; j_gene: TRBJ1-5; d_gene: .; v_gene: TRBV27; abundance: .
CDR3nt: TGTGCCAGCAGCAACCCAGATCGCCCTAGCGGGAGTAATGAGCAGTTCTTC; CDR3aa: CASSNPDRPSGSNEQFF; j_gene: TRBJ2-1; d_gene: .; v_gene: TRBV21-1; abundance: .
CDR3nt: TGTGCCAGCTCACCGGACAGTGACTACTATGGCTACACCTTC; CDR3aa: CASSPDSDYYGYTF; j_gene: TRBJ1-2; d_gene: .; v_gene: TRBV18; abundance: .
CDR3nt: TGTGCCAGCCACCAGGGACAGGGGGCCCGCGAGCAGTACTTC; CDR3aa: CASHQGQGAREQYF; j_gene: TRBJ2-7; d_gene: TRBD1; v_gene: TRBV7-2; abundance: .
CDR3nt: TGTGCCAGCAGTATCCGGGGCCAACTAGCGAACCTCTCCTACGAGCAGTACTTC; CDR3aa: CASSIRGQLANLSYEQYF; j_gene: TRBJ2-7; d_gene: .; v_gene: TRBV21-1; abundance: .
CDR3nt: TGTGCCAGCAGGATGGCTCAGGGGGCCTACAATGAGCAGTTCTTC; CDR3aa: CASRMAQGAYNEQFF; j_gene: TRBJ2-1; d_gene: TRBD1; v_gene: TRBV13; abundance: .
CDR3nt: TGTGCCAGTAGTATGACGGCAGGTGGGCACAATGAGCAGTTCTTC; CDR3aa: CASSMTAGGHNEQFF; j_gene: TRBJ2-1; d_gene: .; v_gene: TRBV19; abundance: once
CDR3nt: TGTGCCAGCAGGTCAACAGGGGGGCCCCAAGAGACCCAGTACTTC; CDR3aa: CASRSTGGPQETQYF; j_gene: TRBJ2-5; d_gene: TRBD1; v_gene: TRBV6-5; abundance: .
CDR3nt: TGTGCCAGCAGCGTAGCAAGTTCTGGGACTAGCGGCTCCTACGAGCAGTACTTC; CDR3aa: CASSVASSGTSGSYEQYF; j_gene: TRBJ2-7; d_gene: TRBD2; v_gene: TRBV9; abundance: .
CDR3nt: TGCGCCAGCAGCCAACCAGCATCAGCGAGAGCTAACTATGGCTACACCTTC; CDR3aa: CASSQPASARANYGYTF; j_gene: TRBJ1-2; d_gene: .; v_gene: TRBV4-1; abundance: .
CDR3nt: TGTGCCTGGAGTGTAACCTACGGGGAGCTGTTTTTT; CDR3aa: CAWSVTYGELFF; j_gene: TRBJ2-2; d_gene: .; v_gene: TRBV30; abundance: .
CDR3nt: TGCGCCAGCAGTCGTTTCGGGGTATTCGGAACCGGGGAGCTGTTTTTT; CDR3aa: CASSRFGVFGTGELFF; j_gene: TRBJ2-2; d_gene: .; v_gene: TRBV23-1; abundance: .
CDR3nt: TGTGCCAGCAGTGCCCAGCCGGGACAGGGGAGAGGCTACACCTTC; CDR3aa: CASSAQPGQGRGYTF; j_gene: TRBJ1-2; d_gene: TRBD1; v_gene: TRBV6-4; abundance: .
CDR3nt: TGTGCCTGGAACTATCAAGAGACCCAGTACTTC; CDR3aa: CAWNYQETQYF; j_gene: TRBJ2-5; d_gene: .; v_gene: TRBV30; abundance: .
CDR3nt: TGTGCCAGCAGTCGGGACAGTCCGTACGAGCAGTACTTC; CDR3aa: CASSRDSPYEQYF; j_gene: TRBJ2-7; d_gene: TRBD1; v_gene: TRBV6-1; abundance: .
CDR3nt: TGTGCCAGCAGTCTACAGGGCGTACATGAAAAACTGTTTTTT; CDR3aa: CASSLQGVHEKLFF; j_gene: TRBJ1-4; d_gene: .; v_gene: TRBV28; abundance: .
CDR3nt: TGTGCCAGCAGCTCACAGGGAAAGGGAAACACCATATATTTT; CDR3aa: CASSSQGKGNTIYF; j_gene: TRBJ1-3; d_gene: .; v_gene: TRBV7-2; abundance: .
CDR3nt: TGTGCTAGCAGCCCCCAGCTAGCGAATCCCTACGAGCAGTACTTC; CDR3aa: CASSPQLANPYEQYF; j_gene: TRBJ2-7; d_gene: .; v_gene: TRBV7-7; abundance: .
CDR3nt: TGCGCCAGCAGCTCGTCGCGCCTACAGGGGGTGGGCACTGAAGCTTTCTTT; CDR3aa: CASSSSRLQGVGTEAFF; j_gene: TRBJ1-1; d_gene: TRBD1; v_gene: TRBV5-1; abundance: .